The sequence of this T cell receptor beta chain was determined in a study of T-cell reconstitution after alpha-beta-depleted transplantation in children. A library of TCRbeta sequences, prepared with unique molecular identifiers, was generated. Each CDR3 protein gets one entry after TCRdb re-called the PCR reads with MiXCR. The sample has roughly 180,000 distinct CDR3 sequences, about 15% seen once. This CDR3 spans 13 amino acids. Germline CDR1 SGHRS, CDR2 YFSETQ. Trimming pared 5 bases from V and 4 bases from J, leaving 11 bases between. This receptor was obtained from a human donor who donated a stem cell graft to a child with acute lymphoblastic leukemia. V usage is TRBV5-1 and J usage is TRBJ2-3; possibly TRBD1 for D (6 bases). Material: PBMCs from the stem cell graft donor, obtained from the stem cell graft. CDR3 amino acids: CASRQGLPDTQYF. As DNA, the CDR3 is TGCGCCAGCAGGCAGGGGTTGCCAGATACGCAGTATTTT.